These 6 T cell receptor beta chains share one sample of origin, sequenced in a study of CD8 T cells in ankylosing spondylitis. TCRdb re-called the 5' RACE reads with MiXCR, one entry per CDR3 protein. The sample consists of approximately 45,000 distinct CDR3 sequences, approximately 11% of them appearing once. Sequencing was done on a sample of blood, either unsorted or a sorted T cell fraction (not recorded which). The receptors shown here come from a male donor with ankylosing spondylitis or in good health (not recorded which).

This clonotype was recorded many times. The CDR3 DNA sequence: TGCGCCAGCAGCCCCCGGGACCGTAACTATGGCTACACCTTC. Residues: CASSPRDRNYGYTF. The rearrangement joins TRBV5-1 to TRBJ1-2, with a weak D call TRBD1 (5 bases). Trimming left V 4 bases short and J 1 base short, with 11 bases between. Per germline, CDR1 SGHRS and CDR2 YFSETQ. CDR3 length equals 14 residues.

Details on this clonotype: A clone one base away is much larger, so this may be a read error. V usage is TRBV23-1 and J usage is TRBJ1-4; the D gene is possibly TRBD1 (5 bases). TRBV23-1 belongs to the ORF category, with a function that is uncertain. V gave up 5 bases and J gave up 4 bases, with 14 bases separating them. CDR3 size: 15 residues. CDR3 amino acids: CASSVTAGYNEKLFF. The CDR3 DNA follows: TGCGCCAGCAGTGTGACAGCAGGCTATAATGAAAAACTGTTTTTT.

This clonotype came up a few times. The CDR3 nucleotides are TGTGCCAGCTCCCTCCAGTCGCAGGGCACGACCGGGGAGCTGTTTTTT. Translating gives CASSLQSQGTTGELFF. J is TRBJ2-2 and V is TRBV18, with D perhaps matching TRBD1 (5 bases). Germline V gene sequence: CDR1 KGHSH, CDR2 LQKENI. The CDR3 is made up of 16 amino acids. V was cut by 6 bases and J by 5 bases, with 19 bases left in between.

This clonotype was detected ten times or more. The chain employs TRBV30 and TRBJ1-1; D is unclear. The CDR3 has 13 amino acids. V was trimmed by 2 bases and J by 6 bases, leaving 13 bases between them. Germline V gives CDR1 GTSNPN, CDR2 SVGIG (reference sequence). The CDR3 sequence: CAWSPVRSAEAFF. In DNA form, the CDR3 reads TGTGCCTGGAGTCCTGTCCGGAGCGCTGAAGCTTTCTTT.

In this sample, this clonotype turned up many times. CDR3 sequence reads: CASSLLQNIQYF. CDR3 nucleotide sequence: TGTGCCAGCAGTCTCCTACAAAACATTCAGTACTTC. The rearrangement uses TRBV12-3 or TRBV12-4 and TRBJ2-4; D remains unclear. Trimming stripped 5 bases from V and 5 bases from J, with 7 bases between. The CDR3 is 12 amino acids.

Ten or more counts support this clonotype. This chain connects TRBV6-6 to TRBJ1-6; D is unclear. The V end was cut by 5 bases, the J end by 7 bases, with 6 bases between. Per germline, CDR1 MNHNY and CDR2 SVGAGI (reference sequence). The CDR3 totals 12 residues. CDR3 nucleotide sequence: TGTGCCAGCAGTCCTGGCAATTCACCCCTCCACTTT. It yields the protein CASSPGNSPLHF.